This record concerns one T cell receptor (beta chain) sequence. Investigators profiled TCR beta VDJ and CDR3 from genomic DNA template. TCRdb re-called the reads through MiXCR, storing one row per CDR3 protein. Among a few hundred thousand distinct CDR3 sequences listed, approximately 60% were seen once. CDR3 length: 15 amino acids. V shed 1 base, J shed 2 bases, and the junction held 5 bases outside the gene matches. CDR1 is SEHNR and CDR2 is FQNEAQ in the germline V gene (reference sequence). This record comes from a study of CD8+CD57+ T cells in acquired aplastic anemia. Sequenced sample: sorted CD4+, CD8+, or CD8+CD57+ T cells (not recorded which) from PBMCs. The receptor was derived from a human donor in good health. J is TRBJ2-7 and V is TRBV7-9, with 7 positions matching TRBD2. The CDR3 loop reads CASSLGPSGAYEQYF. CDR3 sequence (DNA): TGTGCCAGCAGCTTAGGACCTAGCGGAGCCTACGAGCAGTACTTC.